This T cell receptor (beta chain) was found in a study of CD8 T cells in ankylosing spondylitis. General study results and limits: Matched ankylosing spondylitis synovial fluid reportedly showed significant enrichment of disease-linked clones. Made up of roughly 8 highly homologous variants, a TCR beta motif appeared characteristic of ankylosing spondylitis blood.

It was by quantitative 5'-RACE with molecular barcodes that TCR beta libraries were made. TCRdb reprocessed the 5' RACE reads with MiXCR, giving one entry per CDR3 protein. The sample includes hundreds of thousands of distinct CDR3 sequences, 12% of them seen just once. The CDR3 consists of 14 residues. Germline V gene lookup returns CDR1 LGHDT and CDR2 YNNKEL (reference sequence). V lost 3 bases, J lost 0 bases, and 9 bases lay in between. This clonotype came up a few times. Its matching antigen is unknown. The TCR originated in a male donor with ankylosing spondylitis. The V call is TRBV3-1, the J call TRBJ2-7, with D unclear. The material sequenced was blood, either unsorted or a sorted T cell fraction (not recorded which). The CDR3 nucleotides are TGTGCCAGCAGCCAGGACCGATTCTCCTACGAGCAGTACTTC. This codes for CASSQDRFSYEQYF.